This paragraph covers one T cell receptor (beta chain) sequence. What it recognizes is unknown. Primers: 60 Vbeta forward and 13 Jbeta reverse. Method: immunoSEQ multiplex PCR; TCRdb's copy keeps in-frame clones and lacks some. This repertoire shows about 190,000 clones, around 83% found once; its top ten account for 1.6%. These data originate in a study of cytomegalovirus exposure and HLA in healthy donors. Overall study results and limits: Earlier analysis found most TCR beta V segments productive about 87% or about 30% of the time. Specificity for CMV antigens was confirmed in vitro for a few of the CMV-associated chains. In a later analysis, productive TCRs from donors in an Asian-associated ancestry cluster reportedly carried fewer N-insertions than the cohort mean. Among TCR beta chains, those listed as cytomegalovirus-associated numbered some 170.

The V gene's germline CDR1 is SGHTA and CDR2 FQGNSA. CDR3 length: 18 residues. V dropped 1 base and J dropped 0; count of bases not matched to a gene: 8. This clonotype was sampled from a man aged 45-65 years in good health and CMV-seronegative. The material sequenced was PBMCs. This chain joins TRBV7-2 and TRBJ2-3, with 9 bases lining up with TRBD2. This CDR3 is CASSLGRGGTTSTDTQYF. For the CDR3, the DNA is TGTGCCAGCAGCTTAGGGCGGGGGGGAACTACCAGCACAGATACGCAGTATTTT.